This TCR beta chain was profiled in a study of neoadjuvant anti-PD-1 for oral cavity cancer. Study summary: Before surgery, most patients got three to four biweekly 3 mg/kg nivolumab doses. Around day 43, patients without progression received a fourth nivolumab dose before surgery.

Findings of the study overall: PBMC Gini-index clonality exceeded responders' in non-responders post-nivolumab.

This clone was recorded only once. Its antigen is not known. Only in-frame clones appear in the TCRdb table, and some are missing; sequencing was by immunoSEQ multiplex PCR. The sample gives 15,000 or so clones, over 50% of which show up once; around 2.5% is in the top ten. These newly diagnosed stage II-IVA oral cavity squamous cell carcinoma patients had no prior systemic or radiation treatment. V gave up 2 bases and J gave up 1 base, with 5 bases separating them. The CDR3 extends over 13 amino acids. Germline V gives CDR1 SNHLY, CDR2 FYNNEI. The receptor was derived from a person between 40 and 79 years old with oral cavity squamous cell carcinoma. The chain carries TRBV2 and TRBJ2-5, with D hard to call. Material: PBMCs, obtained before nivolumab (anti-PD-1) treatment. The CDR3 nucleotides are TGTGCCAGCAGTGAACTAGGCCAAGAGACCCAGTACTTC. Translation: CASSELGQETQYF.